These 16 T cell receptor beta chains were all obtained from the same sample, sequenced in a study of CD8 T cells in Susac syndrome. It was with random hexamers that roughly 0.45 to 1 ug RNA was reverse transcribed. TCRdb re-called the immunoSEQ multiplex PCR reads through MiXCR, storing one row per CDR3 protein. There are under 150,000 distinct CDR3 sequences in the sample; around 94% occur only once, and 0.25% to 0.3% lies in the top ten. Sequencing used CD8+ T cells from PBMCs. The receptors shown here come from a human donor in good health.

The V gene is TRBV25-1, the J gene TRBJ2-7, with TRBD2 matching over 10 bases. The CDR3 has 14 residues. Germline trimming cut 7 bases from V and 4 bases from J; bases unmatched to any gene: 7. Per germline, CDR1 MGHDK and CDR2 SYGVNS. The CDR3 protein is CASNGLADPYEQYF. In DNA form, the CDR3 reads TGTGCCAGCAATGGACTAGCGGACCCATACGAGCAGTACTTC.

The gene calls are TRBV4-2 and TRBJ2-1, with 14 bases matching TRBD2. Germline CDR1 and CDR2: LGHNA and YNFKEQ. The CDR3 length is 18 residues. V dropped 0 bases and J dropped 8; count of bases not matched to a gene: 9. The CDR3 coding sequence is TGTGCCAGCAGCCAAGATGGGACTAGCGGGAGTGAATTTGATGAGCAGTTCTTC. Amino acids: CASSQDGTSGSEFDEQFF.

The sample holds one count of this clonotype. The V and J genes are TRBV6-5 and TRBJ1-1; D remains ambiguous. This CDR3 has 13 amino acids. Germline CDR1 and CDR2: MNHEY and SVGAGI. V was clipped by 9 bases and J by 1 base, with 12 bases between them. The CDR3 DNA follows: TGTGCCAGTAGGCGGAGAGAGAACACTGAAGCTTTCTTT. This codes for CASRRRENTEAFF.

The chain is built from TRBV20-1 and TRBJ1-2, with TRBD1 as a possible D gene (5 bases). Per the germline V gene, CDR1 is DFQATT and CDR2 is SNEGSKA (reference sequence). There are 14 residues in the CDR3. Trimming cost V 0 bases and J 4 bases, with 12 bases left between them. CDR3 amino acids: CSARDPRGAYGYTF. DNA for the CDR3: TGCAGTGCTAGAGATCCGAGGGGAGCCTATGGCTACACCTTC.

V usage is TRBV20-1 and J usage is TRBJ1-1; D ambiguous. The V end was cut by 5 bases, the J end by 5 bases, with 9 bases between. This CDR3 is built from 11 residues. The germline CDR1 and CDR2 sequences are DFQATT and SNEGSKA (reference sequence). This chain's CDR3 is CSALSLTEAFF. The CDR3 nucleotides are TGCAGTGCTCTGAGTCTGACTGAAGCTTTCTTT.

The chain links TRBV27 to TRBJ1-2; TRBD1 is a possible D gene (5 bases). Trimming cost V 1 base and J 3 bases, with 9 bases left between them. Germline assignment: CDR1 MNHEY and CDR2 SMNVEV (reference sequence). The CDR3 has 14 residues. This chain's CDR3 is CASSLFGRDYGYTF. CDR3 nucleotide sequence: TGTGCCAGCAGTTTATTTGGCAGGGACTATGGCTACACCTTC.

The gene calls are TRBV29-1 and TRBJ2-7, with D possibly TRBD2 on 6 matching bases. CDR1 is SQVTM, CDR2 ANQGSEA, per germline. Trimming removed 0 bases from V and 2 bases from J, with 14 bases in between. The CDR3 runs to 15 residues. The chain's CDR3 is CSVEDFGGAPYEQYF. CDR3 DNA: TGCAGCGTTGAAGATTTTGGCGGGGCCCCCTACGAGCAGTACTTC.

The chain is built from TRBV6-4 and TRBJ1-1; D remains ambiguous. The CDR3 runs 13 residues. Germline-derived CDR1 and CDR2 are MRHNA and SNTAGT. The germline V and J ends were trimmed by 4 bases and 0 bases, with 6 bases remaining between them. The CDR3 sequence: CASSARMNTEAFF. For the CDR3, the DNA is TGTGCCAGCAGTGCGCGGATGAACACTGAAGCTTTCTTT.

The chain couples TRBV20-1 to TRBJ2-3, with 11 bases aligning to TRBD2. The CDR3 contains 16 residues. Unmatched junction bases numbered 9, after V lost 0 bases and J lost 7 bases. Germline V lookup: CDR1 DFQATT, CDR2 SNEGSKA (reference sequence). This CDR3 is CSARDLAGGLINTQYF. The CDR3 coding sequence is TGCAGTGCTAGAGACCTAGCGGGAGGTCTAATCAATACGCAGTATTTT.

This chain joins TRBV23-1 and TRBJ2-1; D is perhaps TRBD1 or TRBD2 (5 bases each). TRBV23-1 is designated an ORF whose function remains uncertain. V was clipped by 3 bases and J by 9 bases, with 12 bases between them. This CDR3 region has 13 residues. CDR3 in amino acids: CASSHPWGTEQFF. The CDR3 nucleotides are TGCGCCAGCAGTCACCCCTGGGGGACTGAGCAGTTCTTC.

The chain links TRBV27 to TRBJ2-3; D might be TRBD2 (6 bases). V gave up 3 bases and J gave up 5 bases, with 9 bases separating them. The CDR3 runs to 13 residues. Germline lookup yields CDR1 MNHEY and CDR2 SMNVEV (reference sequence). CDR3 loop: CASSFFGRDTQYF. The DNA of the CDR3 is TGTGCCAGCAGTTTTTTCGGGAGAGATACGCAGTATTTT.

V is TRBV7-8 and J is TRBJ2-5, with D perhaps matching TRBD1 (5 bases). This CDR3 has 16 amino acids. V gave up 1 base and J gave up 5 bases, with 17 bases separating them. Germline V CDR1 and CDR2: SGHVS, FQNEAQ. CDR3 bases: TGTGCCAGCAGCTTAGAGAGGCAGGGAATCGGGGAGACCCAGTACTTC. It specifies CASSLERQGIGETQYF.

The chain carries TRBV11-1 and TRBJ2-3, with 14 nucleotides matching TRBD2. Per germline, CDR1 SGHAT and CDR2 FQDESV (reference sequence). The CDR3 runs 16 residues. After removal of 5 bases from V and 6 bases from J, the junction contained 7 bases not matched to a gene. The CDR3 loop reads CASSPGLAGVVDTQYF. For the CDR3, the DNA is TGTGCCAGCAGCCCGGGACTAGCGGGAGTTGTCGATACGCAGTATTTT.

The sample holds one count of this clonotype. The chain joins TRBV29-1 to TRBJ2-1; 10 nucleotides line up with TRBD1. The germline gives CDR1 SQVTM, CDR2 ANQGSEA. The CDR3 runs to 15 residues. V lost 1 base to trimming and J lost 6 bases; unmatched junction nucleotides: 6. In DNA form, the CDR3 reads TGCAGCGTTGAAGGGGGGGACAGGGGAGGCAATGAGCAGTTCTTC. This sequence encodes CSVEGGDRGGNEQFF.

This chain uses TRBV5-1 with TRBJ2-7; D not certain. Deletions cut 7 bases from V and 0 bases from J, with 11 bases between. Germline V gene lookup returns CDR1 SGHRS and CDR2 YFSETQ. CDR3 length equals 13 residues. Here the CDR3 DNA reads TGCGCCAGCCGATCGGACGGCTCCTACGAGCAGTACTTC. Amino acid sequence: CASRSDGSYEQYF.

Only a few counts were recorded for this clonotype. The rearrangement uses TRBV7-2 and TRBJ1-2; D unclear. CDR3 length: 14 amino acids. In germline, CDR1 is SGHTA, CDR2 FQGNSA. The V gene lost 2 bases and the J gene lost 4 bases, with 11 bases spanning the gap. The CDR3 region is CASSLNINSYGYTF. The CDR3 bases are TGTGCCAGCAGCTTAAATATCAACTCCTATGGCTACACCTTC.